This T cell receptor (beta chain) derives from a study of T cells in tuberculosis. Study information: Within 7 days of starting treatment, or before, PBMC were stored.

The time point: new active TB diagnosis, blood taken before or within 7 days of starting treatment. Confirmation came from sputum smear and/or culture positivity for M. tuberculosis. Using immunoSEQ multiplex PCR, the repertoire was profiled, and TCRdb retains in-frame clones only, with some absent. The sample has tens of thousands of clones, roughly 87% seen once. A single count supports this clone. Its specificity is unknown. Germline CDR1 is LGHNA and CDR2 is YSLEER. This CDR3 contains 17 residues. Trimming took off 2 bases at V and 3 bases at J, with 17 bases between the two ends. Regarding the study as a whole: The TCR-beta difference was not significant; alpha differences partly reflected length. Active tuberculosis alpha repertoires lay closer to GMM-specific TCRs than controls'.

The starting material was PBMCs, obtained at tuberculosis diagnosis. The chain links TRBV4-3 to TRBJ1-3, with a possible D match to TRBD1 (6 bases). This receptor was identified in an adult with tuberculosis. CDR3 in amino acids: CASSQNWGGLGGNTIYF. In DNA form, the CDR3 reads TGCGCCAGCAGCCAAAATTGGGGGGGCTTAGGTGGAAACACCATATATTTT.